Reported below is one TCR beta chain. CDR1 is LNHDA, CDR2 SQIVND, per germline (reference sequence). V lost 5 bases to trimming and J lost 4 bases; unmatched junction nucleotides: 17. The CDR3 has 19 residues. The data stem from a study of blood T cell repertoires in COVID-19. Method: immunoSEQ multiplex PCR; TCRdb's copy keeps in-frame clones and lacks some. The sample records about 270,000 clones, roughly 93% being singletons. The TCR comes from a woman in her thirties or forties with acute COVID-19. The sample taken for sequencing was PBMCs or T cells enriched from blood (not recorded which). This chain uses TRBV19 with TRBJ1-5; 10 nucleotides match TRBD1. CDR3 DNA sequence: TGTGCCAGTAGTCCCCGGGACAGGGGCGGTGTGATGGGTAATCAGCCCCAGCATTTT. Its translation is CASSPRDRGGVMGNQPQHF. Full variable domain (remainder filled in from reference TRBV19 and TRBJ1-5): DGGITQSPKYLFRKEGQNVTLSCEQNLNHDAMYWYRQDPGQGLRLIYYSQIVNDFQKGDIAEGYSVSREKKESFPLTVTSAQKNPTAFYLCASSPRDRGGVMGNQPQHFGDGTRLSIL.